This T cell receptor beta chain was documented in a study of PD-L1 blockade in urothelial cancer (dated by TCRdb to about 2017). Looking at the study overall: Therapy was started around 2014 for all patients, and atezolizumab 1,200 mg was administered intravenously every 3 weeks. About nine tenths of the roughly 29 patients were identified as males with urothelial cancer of bladder origin, and a prior smoking history was reported by 18 of 29 patients. Patients had an ECOG performance status of 0 or 1 and had received between 0 and 3 prior chemotherapy regimens. Blood samples were analyzed 3 weeks after the start of treatment (second dose) and 6 weeks after the start of treatment. A median of about 140,000 T cells and approximately 83,000 unique TCRs was obtained from blood samples, and a median clonality of around 0.072 was observed. The study was an exploratory multi-omic analysis of somatic, immune and clinical correlates of response to PD-L1 blockade with atezolizumab in urothelial cancer. Pretreatment tumor samples, along with matched peripheral blood collected serially before and after atezolizumab treatment, underwent TCR sequencing. Durable clinical benefit was defined as a progression-free survival longer than 6 months, and TCR features were additionally tested against progression-free survival and overall survival. In the same patients who had TCR sequencing, pretreatment tumors also underwent whole exome sequencing and RNA sequencing. Durable clinical benefit was achieved by nine patients and was not achieved by 20 patients. Pretreatment blood TCR-seq was available for about 27 patients, at least one posttreatment blood collection was obtained for about 25 patients, and tumor TCR-seq was available for about 25 patients. General conclusions and limits of the study: Because the sample size was small (n of about 30) and many of the analyses were exploratory, the results are meant to be hypothesis-generating. Improved progression-free and overall survival was associated with having pretreatment peripheral blood TCR clonality below the median. At 3 weeks after the start of treatment, tumor-associated TCR clones in peripheral blood had expanded more in patients with durable benefit (n of about 21, p = 0.022).

Note on this clone: The antigen this receptor binds is unknown. No much larger clonotype is one base removed from it; base qualities were not supplied.

CDR1 and CDR2, per the germline V gene, are SGDLS and YYNGEE. Trimming removed 7 bases from V and 3 bases from J; the gene matches leave 9 bases unexplained. The CDR3 runs 14 amino acids, cysteine and phenylalanine included. Of all the DNA, just the CDR3 is kept, 42 bases in frame from base 1. Each PCR received spiked-in synthetic TCR analog templates so that absolute template abundance could be estimated from read counts. Using the immunoSEQ assay, TCRbeta CDR3 regions were amplified from genomic DNA with bias-controlled V and J gene primers. Rearranged TCRbeta segments were sequenced at approximately 20X coverage. In the paper's pipeline: Clustering was used to correct sequencing errors, and CDR3s were annotated against IMGT so that V, D and J genes could be assigned. Out-of-frame and stop-codon sequences were excluded, and only productive TCRbeta rearrangements were used in downstream analyses. Clonality was calculated as one minus the Shannon entropy normalized by the log of the number of unique productive sequences. Clones differing between time points or between blood and tumor were identified using Fisher's exact test with Benjamini-Hochberg correction, with an adjusted p below 0.01 applied as the threshold. Held by TCRdb, this immuneACCESS table contains in-frame sequences only and omits some clones. Under half of the omission traces to an unresolved V gene where checked; the cause of the rest is unknown. The DNA was the basis for D and trimming; V, J and clone size are from that table. This sample is represented by 60,000 to 70,000 clones; 81% of them were singletons. The ten largest clones take up 3.2% of the sample.

This sample's time point label indicates: pretreatment peripheral blood. A total of about 31 patients with locally advanced or metastatic urothelial carcinoma, treated at Memorial Sloan Kettering on a trial protocol, made up the cohort. Peripheral blood mononuclear cells were collected pretreatment and during treatment, with between 1 and 8 total time points obtained per patient. The Qiagen DNeasy Blood extraction kit was used to purify genomic DNA from total PBMCs and tumor samples. PBMCs were collected pretreatment and during treatment and were isolated and stored as previously described. The origin of this receptor is a man in his sixties or seventies with urothelial cancer. This sequence uses TRBV9 and TRBJ2-7; 8 bases in the middle match TRBD2. The starting material was PBMCs, obtained around atezolizumab (anti-PD-L1) treatment. The nucleotide sequence reads as follows: TGTGCCAGCGCGGGAGGAGGGCACGGCTACGAGCAGTACTTC. Translation gives CASAGGGHGYEQYF.